This T cell receptor beta chain stems from a study of CD8+CD57+ T cells in acquired aplastic anemia. Study summary: Sorted CD4+ plus CD8+ cells gave DNA averaging about 3.2 ug.

Trimming took off 7 bases at V and 7 bases at J, with 14 bases between the two ends. The CDR3 is made up of 12 amino acids. CDR1 is LNHDA and CDR2 is SQIVND in the germline V gene (reference sequence). TCR beta VDJ and CDR3 profiles were obtained from a genomic DNA template. Via MiXCR, TCRdb re-called the reads, giving one row per CDR3 protein. This table holds some 180,000 distinct CDR3 sequences, 63% found once. Patients who underwent sequencing had shown CD8+CD57+ cell expansion by flow cytometry. Every patient presented with severe acquired aplastic anemia. Sequencing was performed on sorted CD4+, CD8+, or CD8+CD57+ T cells (not recorded which) from PBMCs. This receptor was identified in a human donor with aplastic anemia. The chain combines TRBV19 with TRBJ2-7; the D gene is possibly TRBD2 (5 bases). DNA of the CDR3: TGTGCCAGTAAGACTACCCTTGGGGAGCAGTACTTC. Its protein is CASKTTLGEQYF. Combining the CDR3 with reference TRBV19 and TRBJ2-7 gives the whole variable domain DGGITQSPKYLFRKEGQNVTLSCEQNLNHDAMYWYRQDPGQGLRLIYYSQIVNDFQKGDIAEGYSVSREKKESFPLTVTSAQKNPTAFYLCASKTTLGEQYFGPGTRLTVT.